Each of the 8 T cell receptor beta chains below was sequenced from the same sample in a study of blood T cell repertoires in COVID-19 (dated by TCRdb to 2018 to 2021). Library creation used the immunoSEQ multiplex PCR assay. Drawn from immuneACCESS, this table holds only the in-frame rearrangements with V and J called that TCRdb kept. Clones are partly lost; checked studies trace under half to an unresolved V gene and leave the rest unexplained. The sample table contains about 320,000 clones; only one count was recorded for roughly 90% of them. The ten largest clones take up 5% to 7% of the sample. Sequencing input: peripheral blood. These TCRs come from a man aged 18-30 years who had recovered from COVID-19.

The CDR3 region is CAGRGSGETQYF. Written as DNA, the CDR3 is TGTGCCGGCCGGGGGTCTGGGGAGACCCAGTACTTC. This chain connects TRBV2 to TRBJ2-5; D might be TRBD2 (6 bases). Germline assignment: CDR1 SNHLY and CDR2 FYNNEI. The CDR3 has 12 residues. Trimming removed 11 bases at V and 5 bases at J, with 15 bases between. Filled out from reference TRBV2 and TRBJ2-5, the complete variable domain reads EPEVTQTPSHQVTQMGQEVILRCVPISNHLYFYWYRQILGQKVEFLVSFYNNEISEKSEIFDDQFSVERPDGSNFTLKIRSTKLEDSAMYFCAGRGSGETQYFGPGTRLLVL.

The chain uses TRBV29-1 and TRBJ1-1; D not certain. The V end was cut by 4 bases, the J end by 2 bases, with 14 bases between. Germline lookup yields CDR1 SQVTM and CDR2 ANQGSEA. The CDR3 is 14 residues long. The CDR3 sequence is CSVVIPLQNTEAFF. CDR3 coding DNA: TGCAGCGTTGTAATCCCACTCCAAAACACTGAAGCTTTCTTT.

The J gene is TRBJ2-2, the V gene TRBV7-2; D is unclear. Germline V lookup: CDR1 SGHTA, CDR2 FQGNSA. Trimming removed 0 bases at V and 2 bases at J, with 7 bases between. The CDR3 consists of 15 residues. This CDR3 is CASSLALLNTGELFF. CDR3 coding DNA: TGTGCCAGCAGCTTAGCGCTACTTAACACCGGGGAGCTGTTTTTT.

The chain links TRBV4-1 to TRBJ2-1; 7 positions agree with TRBD2. With 0 bases clipped from V and 6 bases from J, the junction kept 2 bases outside the gene matches. The CDR3 loop spans 14 amino acids. Germline V gives CDR1 MGHRA, CDR2 YSYEKL. CDR3 in DNA: TGCGCCAGCAGCCAAGATCGACTAGCCAATGAGCAGTTCTTC. It is translated as CASSQDRLANEQFF.

This chain links TRBV7-2 with TRBJ1-6, with a tentative D call TRBD1 (5 bases). The length of the CDR3 is 15 residues. Germline V gene data show CDR1 as SGHTA and CDR2 as FQGNSA. The V end was cut by 5 bases, the J end by 9 bases, with 17 bases between. The CDR3 is CASSIQATEASPLHF. CDR3 DNA: TGTGCCAGCAGCATACAGGCGACTGAAGCTTCACCCCTCCACTTT.

The genes are TRBV5-6 and TRBJ1-3, with D maybe TRBD1 (5 bases). The CDR3 sequence is 15 residues long. Germline V gene sequence: CDR1 SGHDT, CDR2 YYEEEE. V lost 0 bases and J 3 bases, leaving 10 bases between the germline ends. CDR3 nucleotide sequence: TGTGCCAGCAGCTTGGAGGGGCTAATTGGAAACACCATATATTTT. Amino acid sequence: CASSLEGLIGNTIYF. Based on the CDR3 plus reference TRBV5-6 and TRBJ1-3, the full variable domain is DAGVTQSPTHLIKTRGQQVTLRCSPKSGHDTVSWYQQALGQGPQFIFQYYEEEERQRGNFPDRFSGHQFPNYSSELNVNALLLGDSALYLCASSLEGLIGNTIYFGEGSWLTVV.

This rearrangement joins TRBV27 to TRBJ1-4; TRBD1 is a possible D gene (5 bases). CDR3 length: 13 residues. With 4 bases removed from V and 7 bases from J, the gap between germline ends came to 10 bases. Germline V gene data show CDR1 as MNHEY and CDR2 as SMNVEV (reference sequence). The CDR3 DNA follows: TGTGCCAGCAGTTACGGGGGGACTGAAAAACTGTTTTTT. Translation: CASSYGGTEKLFF.

The chain uses TRBV6-1 and TRBJ1-1, with 11 positions matching TRBD1. The CDR3 extends over 16 amino acids. The J segment lost 8 bases and the V segment lost 2 bases, leaving 10 bases of the junction unmatched. Germline V gene sequence: CDR1 MNHNS, CDR2 SASEGT. The CDR3 protein is CASSEWDRGSVYEAFF. The DNA of the CDR3 is TGTGCCAGCAGTGAATGGGACAGGGGGTCTGTCTACGAAGCTTTCTTT.